Shown below are 4 T cell receptor beta chains from a single sample sequenced in a study of cytomegalovirus exposure and HLA in healthy donors. 60 Vbeta and 13 Jbeta primers were used in PCR. Here immunoSEQ multiplex PCR was the method, and the copy in TCRdb shows in-frame clones only, minus some. The sample carries around 150,000 clones, roughly 62% recorded once. The specimen was PBMCs. The receptors originated from a man in his 60s in good health and CMV-seronegative.

This clone was recorded a few times. This chain links TRBV5-6 with TRBJ1-3; no reliable D call. V was cut by 0 bases and J by 7 bases, with 2 bases left in between. Looked up from germline, CDR1 is SGHDT and CDR2 is YYEEEE. This CDR3 has 11 amino acids. For the CDR3, the DNA is TGTGCCAGCAGCTTGGCGAACACCATATATTTT. This encodes CASSLANTIYF.

This clone was seen only a few times. The chain employs TRBV6-1 and TRBJ2-7; the D is unclear. This CDR3 is 15 amino acids long. Per the germline V gene, CDR1 is MNHNS and CDR2 is SASEGT. Deletions cut 2 bases from V and 3 bases from J, with 14 bases between. The CDR3 DNA follows: TGTGCCAGCAGTGAATCCGCGGCCAGCGTCTACGAGCAGTACTTC. Translating it yields CASSESAASVYEQYF.

The rearrangement uses TRBV19 and TRBJ1-2; D call uncertain. The germline gives CDR1 LNHDA, CDR2 SQIVND (reference sequence). Trimming took off 1 base at V and 6 bases at J, with 12 bases between the two ends. CDR3 length: 14 residues. The CDR3: CASSIGGGSHGYTF. CDR3 coding DNA: TGTGCCAGTAGTATAGGGGGAGGATCCCATGGCTACACCTTC.

The V call is TRBV6-4, the J call TRBJ1-4, with 7 bases matching TRBD1. Trimming at V came to 4 bases and at J to 8 bases, leaving 10 bases not matched to a gene. This CDR3 is built from 15 residues. Germline CDR1 MRHNA, CDR2 SNTAGT. The CDR3: CASSGGQPIGEKLFF. CDR3 coding DNA: TGTGCCAGCAGTGGGGGACAGCCCATTGGGGAAAAACTGTTTTTT.